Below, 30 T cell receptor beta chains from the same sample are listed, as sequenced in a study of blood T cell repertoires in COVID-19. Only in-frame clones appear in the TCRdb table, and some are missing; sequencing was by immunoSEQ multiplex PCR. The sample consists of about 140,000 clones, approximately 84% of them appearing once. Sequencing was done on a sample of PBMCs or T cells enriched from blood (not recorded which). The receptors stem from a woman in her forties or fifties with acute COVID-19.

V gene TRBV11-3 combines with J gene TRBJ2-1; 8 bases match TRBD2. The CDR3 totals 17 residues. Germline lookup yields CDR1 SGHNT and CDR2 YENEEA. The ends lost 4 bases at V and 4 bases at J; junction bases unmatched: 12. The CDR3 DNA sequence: TGTGCCAGCAGCTCAGGAGCGGGAGTGGGTGGGTACAATGAGCAGTTCTTC. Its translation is CASSSGAGVGGYNEQFF. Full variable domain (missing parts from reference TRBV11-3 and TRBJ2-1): EAGVVQSPRYKIIEKKQPVAFWCNPISGHNTLYWYLQNLGQGPELLIRYENEEAVDDSQLPKDRFSAERLKGVDSTLKIQPAELGDSAVYLCASSSGAGVGGYNEQFFGPGTRLTVL.

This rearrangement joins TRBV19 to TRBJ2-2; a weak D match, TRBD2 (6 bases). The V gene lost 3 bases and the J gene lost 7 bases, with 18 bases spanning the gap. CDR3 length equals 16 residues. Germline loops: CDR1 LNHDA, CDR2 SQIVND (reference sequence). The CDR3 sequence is CASSMAGEVRGGELFF. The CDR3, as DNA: TGTGCCAGTAGTATGGCTGGGGAGGTGAGGGGCGGGGAGCTGTTTTTT.

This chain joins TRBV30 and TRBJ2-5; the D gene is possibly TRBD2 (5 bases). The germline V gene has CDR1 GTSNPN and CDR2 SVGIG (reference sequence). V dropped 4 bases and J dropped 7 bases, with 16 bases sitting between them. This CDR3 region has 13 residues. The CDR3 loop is CAWTGKELGTQYF. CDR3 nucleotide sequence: TGTGCCTGGACGGGAAAGGAATTAGGGACCCAGTACTTC.

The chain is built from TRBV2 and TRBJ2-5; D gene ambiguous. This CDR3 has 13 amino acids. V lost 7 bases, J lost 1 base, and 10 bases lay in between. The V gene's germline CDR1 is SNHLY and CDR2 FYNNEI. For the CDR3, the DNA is TGTGCCAGCAAGTTGACAATCCAAGAGACCCAGTACTTC. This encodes CASKLTIQETQYF.

CDR3 sequence reads: CASSFISAWAGVTDTQYF. CDR3 coding DNA: TGTGCCAGCAGCTTTATATCGGCTTGGGCAGGGGTAACAGATACGCAGTATTTT. V is TRBV7-2 and J is TRBJ2-3; tentative D call: TRBD1 (6 bases). CDR1 SGHTA and CDR2 FQGNSA come from the germline V gene. The CDR3 consists of 18 residues. Trimming cost V 3 bases and J 3 bases, with 22 bases left between them.

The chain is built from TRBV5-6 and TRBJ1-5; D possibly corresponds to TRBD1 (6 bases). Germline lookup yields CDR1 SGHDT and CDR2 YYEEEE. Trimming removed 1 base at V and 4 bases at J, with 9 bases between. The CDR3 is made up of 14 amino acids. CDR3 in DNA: TGTGCCAGCAGCTTGCGTACAGGGAATCAGCCCCAGCATTTT. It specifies CASSLRTGNQPQHF. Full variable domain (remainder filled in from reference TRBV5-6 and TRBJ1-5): DAGVTQSPTHLIKTRGQQVTLRCSPKSGHDTVSWYQQALGQGPQFIFQYYEEEERQRGNFPDRFSGHQFPNYSSELNVNALLLGDSALYLCASSLRTGNQPQHFGDGTRLSIL.

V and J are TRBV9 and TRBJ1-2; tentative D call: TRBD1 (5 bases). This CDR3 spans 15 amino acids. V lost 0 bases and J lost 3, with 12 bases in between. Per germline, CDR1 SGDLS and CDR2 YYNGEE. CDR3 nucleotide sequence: TGTGCCAGCAGCGTAGCGACAGCCTGGGACTATGGCTACACCTTC. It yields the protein CASSVATAWDYGYTF. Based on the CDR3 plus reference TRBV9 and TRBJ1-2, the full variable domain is DSGVTQTPKHLITATGQRVTLRCSPRSGDLSVYWYQQSLDQGLQFLIQYYNGEERAKGNILERFSAQQFPDLHSELNLSSLELGDSALYFCASSVATAWDYGYTFGSGTRLTVV.

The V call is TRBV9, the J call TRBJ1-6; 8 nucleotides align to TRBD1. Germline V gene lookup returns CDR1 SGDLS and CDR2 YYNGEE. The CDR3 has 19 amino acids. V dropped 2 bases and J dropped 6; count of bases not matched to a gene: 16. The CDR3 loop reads CASSVEVSGGLGSNSPLHF. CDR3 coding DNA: TGTGCCAGCAGCGTTGAAGTTTCAGGGGGCCTAGGAAGTAATTCACCCCTCCACTTT.

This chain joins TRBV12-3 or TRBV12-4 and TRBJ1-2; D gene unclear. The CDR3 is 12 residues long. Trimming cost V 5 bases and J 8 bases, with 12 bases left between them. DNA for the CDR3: TGTGCCAGCAGTACTGGAGGCGGGGGCTACACCTTC. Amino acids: CASSTGGGGYTF.

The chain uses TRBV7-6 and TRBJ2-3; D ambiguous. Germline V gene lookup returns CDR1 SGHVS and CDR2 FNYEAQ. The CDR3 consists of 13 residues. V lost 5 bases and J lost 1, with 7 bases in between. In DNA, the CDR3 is TGTGCCAGCAGCCCCAGGCGCACAGATACGCAGTATTTT. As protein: CASSPRRTDTQYF.

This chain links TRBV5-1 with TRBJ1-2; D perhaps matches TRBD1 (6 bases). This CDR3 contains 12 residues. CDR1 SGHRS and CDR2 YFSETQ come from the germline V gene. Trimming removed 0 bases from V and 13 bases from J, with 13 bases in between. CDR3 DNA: TGCGCCAGCAGCTTGGAACAGGGCTCGTGCACCTTC. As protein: CASSLEQGSCTF.

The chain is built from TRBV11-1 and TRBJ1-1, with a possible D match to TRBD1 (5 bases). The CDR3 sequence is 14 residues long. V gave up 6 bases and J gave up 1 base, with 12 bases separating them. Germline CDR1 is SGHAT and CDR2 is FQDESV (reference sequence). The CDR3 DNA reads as TGTGCCAGCAGTCTTTACGGACAGAACACTGAAGCTTTCTTT. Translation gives CASSLYGQNTEAFF.

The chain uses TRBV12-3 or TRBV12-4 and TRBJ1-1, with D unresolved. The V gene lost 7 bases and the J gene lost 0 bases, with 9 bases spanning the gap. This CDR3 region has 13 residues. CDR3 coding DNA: TGTGCCAGCACCTCGAGGCTGAACACTGAAGCTTTCTTT. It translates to CASTSRLNTEAFF.

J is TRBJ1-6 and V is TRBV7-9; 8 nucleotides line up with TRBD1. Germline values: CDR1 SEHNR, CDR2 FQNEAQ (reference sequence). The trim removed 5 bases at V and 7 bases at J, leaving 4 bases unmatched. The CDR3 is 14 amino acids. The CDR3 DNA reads TGTGCCAGCAGCGGAACAGGGGGGAATTCACCCCTCCACTTT. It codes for CASSGTGGNSPLHF.

CDR3 DNA: TGTGCCAGCAGCTTCTACAGGGGTGATTACGAGCAGTACTTC. The encoded protein is CASSFYRGDYEQYF. The chain couples TRBV5-4 to TRBJ2-7; 7 bases are shared with TRBD1. Germline lookup yields CDR1 SGHNT and CDR2 YYREEE (reference sequence). This CDR3 is 14 amino acids long. The junction had 6 bases not matched to a gene; V was cut back by 2 bases and J by 4 bases.

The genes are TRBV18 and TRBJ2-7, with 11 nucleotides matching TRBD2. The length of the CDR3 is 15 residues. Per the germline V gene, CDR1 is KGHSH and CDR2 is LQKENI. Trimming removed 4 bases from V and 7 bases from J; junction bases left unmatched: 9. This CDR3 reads CASSLTSGSEGEQYF. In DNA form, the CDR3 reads TGTGCCAGCTCACTCACTAGCGGGAGCGAAGGGGAGCAGTACTTC.

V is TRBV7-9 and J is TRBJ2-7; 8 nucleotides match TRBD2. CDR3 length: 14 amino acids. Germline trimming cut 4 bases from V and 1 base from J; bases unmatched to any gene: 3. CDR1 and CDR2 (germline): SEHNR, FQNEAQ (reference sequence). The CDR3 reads CASSSQRESYEQYF. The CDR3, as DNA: TGTGCCAGCAGCTCGCAGCGGGAGTCCTACGAGCAGTACTTC.

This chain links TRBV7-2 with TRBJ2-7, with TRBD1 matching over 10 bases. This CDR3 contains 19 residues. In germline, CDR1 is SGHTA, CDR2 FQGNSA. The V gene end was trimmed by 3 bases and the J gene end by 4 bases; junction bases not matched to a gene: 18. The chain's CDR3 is CASSFLLSRDRGGEYEQYF. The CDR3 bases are TGTGCCAGCAGCTTTCTCCTCAGCCGGGACAGGGGAGGGGAATACGAGCAGTACTTC.

The CDR3 sequence is CATERDSYNEQFF. The CDR3 nucleotides are TGTGCCACCGAGCGGGACTCCTACAATGAGCAGTTCTTC. The chain uses TRBV10-3 and TRBJ2-1; 7 bases line up with TRBD2. This CDR3 has 13 amino acids. The germline gives CDR1 ENHRY, CDR2 SYGVKD. V lost 10 bases and J lost 0; bases outside the gene matches: 3.

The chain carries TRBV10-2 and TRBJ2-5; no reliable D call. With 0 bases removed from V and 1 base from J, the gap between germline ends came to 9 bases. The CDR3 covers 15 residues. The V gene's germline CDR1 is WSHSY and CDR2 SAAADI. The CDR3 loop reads CASSESRHFQETQYF. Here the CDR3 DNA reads TGCGCCAGCAGTGAGTCCCGACACTTCCAAGAGACCCAGTACTTC.

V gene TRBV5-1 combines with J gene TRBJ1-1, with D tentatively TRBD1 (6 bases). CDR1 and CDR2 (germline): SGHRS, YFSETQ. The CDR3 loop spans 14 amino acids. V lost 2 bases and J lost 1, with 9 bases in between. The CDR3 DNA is TGCGCCAGCAGCTTCAGGGGAGAGAACACTGAAGCTTTCTTT. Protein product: CASSFRGENTEAFF.

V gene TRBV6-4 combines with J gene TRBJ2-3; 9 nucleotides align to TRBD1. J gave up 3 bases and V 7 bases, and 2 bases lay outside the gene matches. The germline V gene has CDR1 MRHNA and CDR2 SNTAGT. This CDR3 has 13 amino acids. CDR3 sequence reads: CASTDRGTDTQYF. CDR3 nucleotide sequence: TGTGCCAGCACGGACAGGGGAACAGATACGCAGTATTTT.

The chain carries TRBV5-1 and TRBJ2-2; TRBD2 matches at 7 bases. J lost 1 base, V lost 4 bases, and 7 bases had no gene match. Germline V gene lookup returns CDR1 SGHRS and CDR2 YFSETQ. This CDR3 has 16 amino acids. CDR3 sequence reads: CASSIGAGENTGELFF. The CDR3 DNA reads TGCGCCAGCAGCATCGGGGCGGGAGAGAACACCGGGGAGCTGTTTTTT. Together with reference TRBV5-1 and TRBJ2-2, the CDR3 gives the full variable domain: KAGVTQTPRYLIKTRGQQVTLSCSPISGHRSVSWYQQTPGQGLQFLFEYFSETQRNKGNFPGRFSGRQFSNSRSEMNVSTLELGDSALYLCASSIGAGENTGELFFGEGSRLTVL.

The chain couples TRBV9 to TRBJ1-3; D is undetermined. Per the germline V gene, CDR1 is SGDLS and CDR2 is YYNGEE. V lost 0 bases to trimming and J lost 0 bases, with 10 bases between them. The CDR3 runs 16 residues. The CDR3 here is CASSVAAGNSGNTIYF. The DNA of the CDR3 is TGTGCCAGCAGCGTAGCGGCAGGAAACTCTGGAAACACCATATATTTT.

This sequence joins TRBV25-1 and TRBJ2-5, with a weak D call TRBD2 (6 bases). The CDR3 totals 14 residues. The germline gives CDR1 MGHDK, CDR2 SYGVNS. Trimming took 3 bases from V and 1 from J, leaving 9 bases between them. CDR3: CASSDFGGQETQYF. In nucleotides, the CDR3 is TGTGCCAGCAGTGATTTCGGGGGCCAAGAGACCCAGTACTTC.

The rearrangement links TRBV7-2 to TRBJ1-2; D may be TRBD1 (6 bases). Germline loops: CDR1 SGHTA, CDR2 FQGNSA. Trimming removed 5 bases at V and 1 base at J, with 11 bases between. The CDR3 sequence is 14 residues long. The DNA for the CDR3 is TGTGCCAGCAGCCACGACAGGCTTAACTATGGCTACACCTTC. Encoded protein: CASSHDRLNYGYTF.

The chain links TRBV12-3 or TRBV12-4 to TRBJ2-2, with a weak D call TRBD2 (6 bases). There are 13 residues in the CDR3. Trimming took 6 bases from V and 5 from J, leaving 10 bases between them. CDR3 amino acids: CASSRDFTGELFF. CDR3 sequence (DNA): TGTGCCAGCAGCCGGGACTTTACCGGGGAGCTGTTTTTT.

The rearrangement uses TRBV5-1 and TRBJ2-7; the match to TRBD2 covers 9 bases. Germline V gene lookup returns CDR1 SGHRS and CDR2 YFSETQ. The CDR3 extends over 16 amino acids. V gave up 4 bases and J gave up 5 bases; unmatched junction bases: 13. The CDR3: CASSALGGGRVHEQYF. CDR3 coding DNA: TGCGCCAGCAGCGCCCTGGGGGGCGGGAGGGTCCACGAGCAGTACTTC.

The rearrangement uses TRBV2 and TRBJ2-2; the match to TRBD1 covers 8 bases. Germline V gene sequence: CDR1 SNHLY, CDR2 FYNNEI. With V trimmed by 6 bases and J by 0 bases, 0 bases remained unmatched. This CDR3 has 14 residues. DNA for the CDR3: TGTGCCAGCAGGGGACAGGCGAACACCGGGGAGCTGTTTTTT. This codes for CASRGQANTGELFF.

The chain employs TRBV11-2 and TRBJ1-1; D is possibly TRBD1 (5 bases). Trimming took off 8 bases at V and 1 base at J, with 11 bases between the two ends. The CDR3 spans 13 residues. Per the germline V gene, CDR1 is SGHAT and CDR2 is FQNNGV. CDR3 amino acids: CASLTGGNTEAFF. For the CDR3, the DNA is TGTGCCAGCCTAACGGGGGGGAACACTGAAGCTTTCTTT.